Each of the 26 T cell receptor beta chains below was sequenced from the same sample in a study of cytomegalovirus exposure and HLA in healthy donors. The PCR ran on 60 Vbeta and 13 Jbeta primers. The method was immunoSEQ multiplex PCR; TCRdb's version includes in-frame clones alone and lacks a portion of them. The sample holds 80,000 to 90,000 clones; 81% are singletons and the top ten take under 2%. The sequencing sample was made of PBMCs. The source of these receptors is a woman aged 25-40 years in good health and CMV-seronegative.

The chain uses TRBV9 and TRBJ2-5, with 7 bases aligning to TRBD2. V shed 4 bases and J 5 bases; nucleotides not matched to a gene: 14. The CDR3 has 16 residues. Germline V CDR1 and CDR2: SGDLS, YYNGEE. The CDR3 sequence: CASSLMGGGERETQYF. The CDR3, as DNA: TGTGCCAGCAGCCTCATGGGGGGGGGAGAACGGGAGACCCAGTACTTC.

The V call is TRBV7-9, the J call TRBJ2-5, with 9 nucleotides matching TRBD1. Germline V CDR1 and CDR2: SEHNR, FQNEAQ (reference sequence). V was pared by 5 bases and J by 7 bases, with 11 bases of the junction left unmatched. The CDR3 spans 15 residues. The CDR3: CASSQGQGLQRTQYF. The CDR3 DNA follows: TGTGCCAGCAGCCAAGGACAGGGGCTTCAGCGGACCCAGTACTTC.

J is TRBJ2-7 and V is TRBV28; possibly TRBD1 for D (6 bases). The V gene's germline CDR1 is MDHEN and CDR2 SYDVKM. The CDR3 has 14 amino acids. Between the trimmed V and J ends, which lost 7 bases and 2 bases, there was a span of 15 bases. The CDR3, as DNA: TGTGCCAGCATGCCCACAGGGCCAACCTACGAGCAGTACTTC. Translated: CASMPTGPTYEQYF.

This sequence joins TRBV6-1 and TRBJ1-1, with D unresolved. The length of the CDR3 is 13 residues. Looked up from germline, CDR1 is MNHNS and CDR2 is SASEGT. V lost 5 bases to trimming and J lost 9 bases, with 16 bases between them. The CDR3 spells CASSSYGEAQAFF. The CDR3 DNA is TGTGCCAGCAGTAGTTATGGGGAGGCGCAAGCTTTCTTT.

The CDR3 nucleotides read TGTGCCAGCAGTGCCCAATCGACAGGGTACGATGGCTACACCTTC. This gives the protein CASSAQSTGYDGYTF. This rearrangement joins TRBV2 to TRBJ1-2; 7 bases fit TRBD1. The CDR3 runs 15 residues. CDR1 and CDR2 (germline): SNHLY, FYNNEI. J was trimmed by 6 bases and V by 4 bases; bases with no gene match: 11. The whole variable domain, filled in from reference TRBV2 and TRBJ1-2, reads EPEVTQTPSHQVTQMGQEVILRCVPISNHLYFYWYRQILGQKVEFLVSFYNNEISEKSEIFDDQFSVERPDGSNFTLKIRSTKLEDSAMYFCASSAQSTGYDGYTFGSGTRLTVV.

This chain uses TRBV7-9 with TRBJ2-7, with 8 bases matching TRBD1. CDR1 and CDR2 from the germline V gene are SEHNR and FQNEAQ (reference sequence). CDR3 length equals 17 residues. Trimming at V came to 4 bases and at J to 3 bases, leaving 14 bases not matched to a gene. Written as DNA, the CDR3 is TGTGCCAGCAGCTGGGCAAGCCCAGGGGGCCGTTTCTACGAGCAGTACTTC. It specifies CASSWASPGGRFYEQYF. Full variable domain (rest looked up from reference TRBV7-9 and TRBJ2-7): DTGVSQNPRHKITKRGQNVTFRCDPISEHNRLYWYRQTLGQGPEFLTYFQNEAQLEKSRLLSDRFSAERPKGSFSTLEIQRTEQGDSAMYLCASSWASPGGRFYEQYFGPGTRLTVT.

The CDR3 loop reads CASSSPDYGYTF. The DNA for the CDR3 is TGTGCCAGCAGTTCTCCGGACTATGGCTACACCTTC. The chain joins TRBV21-1 to TRBJ1-2. TRBV21-1 counts as a pseudogene. The CDR3 spans 12 residues.

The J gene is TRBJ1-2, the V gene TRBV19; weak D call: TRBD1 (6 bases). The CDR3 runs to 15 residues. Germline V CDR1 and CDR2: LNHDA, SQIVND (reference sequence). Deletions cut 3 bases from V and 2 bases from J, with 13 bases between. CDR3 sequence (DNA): TGTGCCAGTAGTATCGGGGGGACACCGAACTATGGCTACACCTTC. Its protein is CASSIGGTPNYGYTF. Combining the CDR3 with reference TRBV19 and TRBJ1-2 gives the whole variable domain DGGITQSPKYLFRKEGQNVTLSCEQNLNHDAMYWYRQDPGQGLRLIYYSQIVNDFQKGDIAEGYSVSREKKESFPLTVTSAQKNPTAFYLCASSIGGTPNYGYTFGSGTRLTVV.

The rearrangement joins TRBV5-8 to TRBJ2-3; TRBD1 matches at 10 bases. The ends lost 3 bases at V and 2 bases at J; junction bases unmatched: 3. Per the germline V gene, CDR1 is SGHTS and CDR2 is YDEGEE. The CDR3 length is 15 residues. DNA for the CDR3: TGTGCCAGCAGCTCCGGGACAGGGGACACAGATACGCAGTATTTT. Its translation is CASSSGTGDTDTQYF.

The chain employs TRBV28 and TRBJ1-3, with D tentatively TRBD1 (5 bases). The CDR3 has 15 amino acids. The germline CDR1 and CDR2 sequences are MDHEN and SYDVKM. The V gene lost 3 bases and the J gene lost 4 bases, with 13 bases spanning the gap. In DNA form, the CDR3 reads TGTGCCAGCAGTTTCGGAGGGGCCTGGGGAAACACCATATATTTT. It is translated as CASSFGGAWGNTIYF.

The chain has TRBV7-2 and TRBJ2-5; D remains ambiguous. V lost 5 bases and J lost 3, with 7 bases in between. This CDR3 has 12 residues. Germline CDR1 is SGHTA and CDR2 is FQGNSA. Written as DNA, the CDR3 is TGTGCCAGCAGCACAGAAAAAGAGACCCAGTACTTC. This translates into CASSTEKETQYF.

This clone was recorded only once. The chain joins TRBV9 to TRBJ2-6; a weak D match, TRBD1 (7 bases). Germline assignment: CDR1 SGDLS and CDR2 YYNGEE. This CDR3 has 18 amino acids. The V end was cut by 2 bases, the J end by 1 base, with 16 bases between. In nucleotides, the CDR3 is TGTGCCAGCAGCGTTAGGGGGCGGGACGGATCTGGGGCCAACGTCCTGACTTTC. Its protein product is CASSVRGRDGSGANVLTF.

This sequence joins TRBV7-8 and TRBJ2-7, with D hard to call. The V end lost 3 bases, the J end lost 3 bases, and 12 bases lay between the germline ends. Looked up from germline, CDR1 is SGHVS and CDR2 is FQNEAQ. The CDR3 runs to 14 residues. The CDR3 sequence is CASSFADTNYEQYF. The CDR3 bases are TGTGCCAGCAGCTTCGCAGACACCAACTACGAGCAGTACTTC.

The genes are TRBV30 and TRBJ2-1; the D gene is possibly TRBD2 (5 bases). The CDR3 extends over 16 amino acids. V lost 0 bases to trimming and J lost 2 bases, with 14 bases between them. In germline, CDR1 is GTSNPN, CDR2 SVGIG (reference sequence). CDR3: CAWSVRRSGAYNEQFF. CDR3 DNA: TGTGCCTGGAGTGTACGGAGAAGCGGAGCCTACAATGAGCAGTTCTTC.

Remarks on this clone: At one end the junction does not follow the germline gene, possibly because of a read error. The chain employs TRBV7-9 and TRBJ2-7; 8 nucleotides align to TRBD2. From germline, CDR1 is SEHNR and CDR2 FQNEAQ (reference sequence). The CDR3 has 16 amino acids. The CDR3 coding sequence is TGTTCCAGCAGCCCCCTTTCCCGGCGGGGGGCCTACGAGCAGTACTTC. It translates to CSSSPLSRRGAYEQYF. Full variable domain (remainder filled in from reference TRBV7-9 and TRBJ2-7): DTGVSQNPRHKITKRGQNVTFRCDPISEHNRLYWYRQTLGQGPEFLTYFQNEAQLEKSRLLSDRFSAERPKGSFSTLEIQRTEQGDSAMYLCSSSPLSRRGAYEQYFGPGTRLTVT.

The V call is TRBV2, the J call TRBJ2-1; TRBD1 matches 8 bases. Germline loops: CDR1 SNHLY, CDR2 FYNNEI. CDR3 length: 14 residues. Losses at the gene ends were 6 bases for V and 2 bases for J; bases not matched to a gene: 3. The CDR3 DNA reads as TGTGCCAGCAGAGGACAGGGCCCCTACAATGAGCAGTTCTTC. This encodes CASRGQGPYNEQFF. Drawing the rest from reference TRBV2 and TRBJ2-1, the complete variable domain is EPEVTQTPSHQVTQMGQEVILRCVPISNHLYFYWYRQILGQKVEFLVSFYNNEISEKSEIFDDQFSVERPDGSNFTLKIRSTKLEDSAMYFCASRGQGPYNEQFFGPGTRLTVL.

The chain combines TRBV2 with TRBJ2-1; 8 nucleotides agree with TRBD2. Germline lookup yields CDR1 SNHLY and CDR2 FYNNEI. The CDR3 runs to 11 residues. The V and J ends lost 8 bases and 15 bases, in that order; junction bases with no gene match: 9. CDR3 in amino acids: CASSLAGGGFF. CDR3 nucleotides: TGTGCCAGCTCGCTGGCGGGAGGTGGGTTCTTC.

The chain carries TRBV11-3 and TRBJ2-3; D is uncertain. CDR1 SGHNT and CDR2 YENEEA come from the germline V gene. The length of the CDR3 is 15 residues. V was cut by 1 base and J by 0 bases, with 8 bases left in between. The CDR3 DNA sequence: TGTGCCAGCAGCTTAGGCTGGGCCAGCACAGATACGCAGTATTTT. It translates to CASSLGWASTDTQYF. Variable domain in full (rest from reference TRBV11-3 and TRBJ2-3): EAGVVQSPRYKIIEKKQPVAFWCNPISGHNTLYWYLQNLGQGPELLIRYENEEAVDDSQLPKDRFSAERLKGVDSTLKIQPAELGDSAVYLCASSLGWASTDTQYFGPGTRLTVL.

CDR3 DNA: TGCGCCAGCAGCTTGGCCGTTTCTCGGGGGTCAGATACGCAGTATTTT. Protein product: CASSLAVSRGSDTQYF. The chain joins TRBV5-1 to TRBJ2-3; weak D call: TRBD2 (6 bases). V shed 0 bases and J shed 4 bases, with 15 bases lying between them. Germline V gene lookup returns CDR1 SGHRS and CDR2 YFSETQ. The CDR3 totals 16 residues.

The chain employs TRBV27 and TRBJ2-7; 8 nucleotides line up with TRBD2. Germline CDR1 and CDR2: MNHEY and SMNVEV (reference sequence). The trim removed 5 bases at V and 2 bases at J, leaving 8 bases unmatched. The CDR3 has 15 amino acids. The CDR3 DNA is TGTGCCAGCAGTCTGGGCACTAGCGGTCCCTACGAGCAGTACTTC. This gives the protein CASSLGTSGPYEQYF.

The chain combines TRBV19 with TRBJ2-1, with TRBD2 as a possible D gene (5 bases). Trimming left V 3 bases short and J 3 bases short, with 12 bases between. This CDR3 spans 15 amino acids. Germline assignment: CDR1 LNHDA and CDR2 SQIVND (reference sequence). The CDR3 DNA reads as TGTGCCAGTAGTATTTTCGCGGGCCGCTACAATGAGCAGTTCTTC. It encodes CASSIFAGRYNEQFF.

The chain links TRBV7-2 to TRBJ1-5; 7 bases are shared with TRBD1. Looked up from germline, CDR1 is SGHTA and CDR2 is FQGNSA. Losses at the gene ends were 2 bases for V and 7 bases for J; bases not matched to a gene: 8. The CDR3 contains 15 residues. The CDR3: CASSLQGGARQPQHF. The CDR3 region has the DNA TGTGCCAGCAGCTTACAAGGGGGCGCTCGGCAGCCCCAGCATTTT.

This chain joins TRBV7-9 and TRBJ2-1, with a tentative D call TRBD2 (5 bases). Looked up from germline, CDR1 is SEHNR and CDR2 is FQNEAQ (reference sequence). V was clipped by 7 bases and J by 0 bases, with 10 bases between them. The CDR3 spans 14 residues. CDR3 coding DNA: TGTGCCAGCACCATAGGGAGCTCCTACAATGAGCAGTTCTTC. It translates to CASTIGSSYNEQFF. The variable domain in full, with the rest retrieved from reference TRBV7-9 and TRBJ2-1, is DTGVSQNPRHKITKRGQNVTFRCDPISEHNRLYWYRQTLGQGPEFLTYFQNEAQLEKSRLLSDRFSAERPKGSFSTLEIQRTEQGDSAMYLCASTIGSSYNEQFFGPGTRLTVL.

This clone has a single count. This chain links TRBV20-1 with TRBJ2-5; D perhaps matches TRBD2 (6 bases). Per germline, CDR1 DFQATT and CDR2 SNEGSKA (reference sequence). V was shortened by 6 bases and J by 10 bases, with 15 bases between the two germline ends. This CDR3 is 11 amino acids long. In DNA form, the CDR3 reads TGCAGTGCCCGCAATGCGGGAAGCCAGTACTTC. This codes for CSARNAGSQYF.

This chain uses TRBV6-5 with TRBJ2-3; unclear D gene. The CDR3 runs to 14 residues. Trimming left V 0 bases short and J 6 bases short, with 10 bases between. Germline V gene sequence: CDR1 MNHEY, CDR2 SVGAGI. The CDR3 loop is CASSYSYPGDTQYF. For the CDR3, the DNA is TGTGCCAGCAGTTACTCGTACCCCGGGGATACGCAGTATTTT.

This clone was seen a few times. The CDR3 sequence: CASSLTLAGGINTGELFF. The CDR3 region has the DNA TGTGCCAGCAGCTTAACCCTAGCGGGAGGGATTAACACCGGGGAGCTGTTTTTT. The V and J genes are TRBV7-8 and TRBJ2-2; TRBD2 matches at 12 bases. The germline gives CDR1 SGHVS, CDR2 FQNEAQ. V dropped 2 bases and J dropped 2; count of bases not matched to a gene: 6. This CDR3 comprises 18 residues.